The 29 T cell receptor beta chains given below trace back to one sample, sequenced in a study of T cell changes during pregnancy in multiple sclerosis. Profiled with immunoSEQ multiplex PCR; TCRdb holds only in-frame clones, not every one. This sample has some 67,000 clones; more than 90% occur once, and the top ten carry roughly 2%. The material sequenced was peripheral blood, taken in the first trimester of pregnancy. The source of these receptors is a female donor with multiple sclerosis, enrolled in a pregnancy study.

V is TRBV30 and J is TRBJ1-5; 9 bases match TRBD1. Germline CDR1 and CDR2: GTSNPN and SVGIG (reference sequence). The CDR3 extends over 16 amino acids. V was clipped by 3 bases and J by 3 bases; unmatched bases: 9. CDR3 in DNA: TGTGCCTGGAGGGCTCCGGGACAGGGATACAATCAGCCCCAGCATTTT. Translating gives CAWRAPGQGYNQPQHF.

Notes on this clone: One junction end does not reproduce the germline sequence, and a read error may be involved. CDR3: CAGSSRGQAEQYF. The CDR3 nucleotides read TGTGCCGGCAGTTCCAGGGGACAGGCTGAGCAGTACTTC. The rearrangement joins TRBV6-6 to TRBJ2-7; TRBD1 matches at 8 bases. The CDR3 has 13 residues. Per the germline V gene, CDR1 is MNHNY and CDR2 is SVGAGI (reference sequence).

This clone came up once. This sequence joins TRBV2 and TRBJ2-1; weak D call: TRBD1 (7 bases). The CDR3 length is 12 residues. The germline CDR1 and CDR2 sequences are SNHLY and FYNNEI. CDR3 in amino acids: CAWRGPRNEQFF. The CDR3 DNA follows: TGTGCGTGGAGGGGGCCACGCAATGAGCAGTTCTTC.

This clone was detected only a few times. The gene calls are TRBV6-1 and TRBJ2-1; maybe TRBD2 (5 bases). The V gene's germline CDR1 is MNHNS and CDR2 SASEGT. The CDR3 consists of 15 residues. Trimming took 2 bases from V and 6 from J, leaving 14 bases between them. The CDR3 spells CASSEPGMMGNEQFF. As DNA, the CDR3 is TGTGCCAGCAGTGAACCGGGGATGATGGGCAATGAGCAGTTCTTC.

This rearrangement joins TRBV7-8 to TRBJ1-3, with D tentatively TRBD1 (6 bases). Trimming pared 4 bases from V and 4 bases from J, leaving 14 bases between. The germline CDR1 and CDR2 sequences are SGHVS and FQNEAQ. The CDR3 spans 15 residues. Here the CDR3 DNA reads TGTGCCAGCAGCTCGGGGGGGGCCGGGGGAAACACCATATATTTT. Its protein product is CASSSGGAGGNTIYF.

This rearrangement joins TRBV2 to TRBJ2-3; TRBD1 is a possible D gene (6 bases). CDR3 length equals 15 residues. Germline CDR1 reads SNHLY; CDR2 reads FYNNEI. The V and J ends lost 4 bases and 1 base respectively, with 12 bases between them. As DNA, the CDR3 is TGTGCCAGCAGTGGCAGGGGTCGACGCACAGATACGCAGTATTTT. This encodes CASSGRGRRTDTQYF.

The CDR3 nucleotides read TGCGCCAGCAGCATCGAGGGTGTAGGAGACAATGAGCAGTTCTTC. This gives the protein CASSIEGVGDNEQFF. The chain is built from TRBV5-1 and TRBJ2-1, with D possibly being TRBD2 (5 bases). From germline, CDR1 is SGHRS and CDR2 YFSETQ. The CDR3 is made up of 15 amino acids. V dropped 4 bases and J dropped 5 bases, with 16 bases sitting between them.

The gene calls are TRBV18 and TRBJ1-1; perhaps TRBD1 as D (5 bases). The CDR3 spans 15 residues. Looked up from germline, CDR1 is KGHSH and CDR2 is LQKENI. V was trimmed by 8 bases and J by 0 bases, leaving 16 bases between them. CDR3 protein: CASTATGGLNTEAFF. The CDR3 DNA reads TGTGCCAGCACAGCAACCGGGGGTTTGAACACTGAAGCTTTCTTT.

The V call is TRBV6-5, the J call TRBJ2-7, with 7 bases matching TRBD1. Trimming cost V 6 bases and J 2 bases; bases outside gene matches: 7. This CDR3 spans 14 amino acids. Per germline, CDR1 MNHEY and CDR2 SVGAGI. CDR3 region: CASRAGTATYEQYF. CDR3 coding DNA: TGTGCCAGCAGAGCCGGGACAGCAACCTACGAGCAGTACTTC.

Details on this clone: Within the sample, other DNA sequences also encode this same CDR3. V usage is TRBV11-3 and J usage is TRBJ2-3, with D uncertain. Per germline, CDR1 SGHNT and CDR2 YENEEA. The CDR3 length is 14 residues. V lost 1 base, J lost 0 bases, and 5 bases lay in between. The CDR3, as DNA: TGTGCCAGCAGCTTAGGCAGGAGCACAGATACGCAGTATTTT. Its translation: CASSLGRSTDTQYF.

The chain combines TRBV19 with TRBJ1-1; unclear D gene. Germline values: CDR1 LNHDA, CDR2 SQIVND (reference sequence). Trimming left V 3 bases short and J 0 bases short, with 11 bases between. CDR3 length: 15 amino acids. CDR3 sequence: CASSISTTMNTEAFF. The DNA of the CDR3 is TGTGCCAGTAGTATTTCCACCACAATGAACACTGAAGCTTTCTTT.

The gene calls are TRBV7-8 and TRBJ1-2; the D is unclear. Per germline, CDR1 SGHVS and CDR2 FQNEAQ. The CDR3 totals 17 residues. Deletions cut 5 bases from V and 4 bases from J, with 23 bases between. CDR3 coding DNA: TGTGCCAGCAGCCCGACGCTTAGACTGCTACCCTCCTATGGCTACACCTTC. Translated, it gives CASSPTLRLLPSYGYTF.

The rearrangement uses TRBV7-3 and TRBJ2-1; 10 bases are a match to TRBD2. Per germline, CDR1 SGHTA and CDR2 FQGTGA. V dropped 0 bases and J dropped 2; count of bases not matched to a gene: 4. The CDR3 runs 17 residues. The CDR3 reads CASSLTAGGVPYNEQFF. The CDR3 nucleotides read TGTGCCAGCAGCTTAACAGCGGGAGGGGTCCCCTACAATGAGCAGTTCTTC. Complete variable domain (other parts from reference TRBV7-3 and TRBJ2-1): GAGVSQTPSNKVTEKGKYVELRCDPISGHTALYWYRQSLGQGPEFLIYFQGTGAADDSGLPNDRFFAVRPEGSVSTLKIQRTERGDSAVYLCASSLTAGGVPYNEQFFGPGTRLTVL.

The rearrangement links TRBV9 to TRBJ2-6, with no clear D. With 4 bases removed from V and 0 bases from J, the gap between germline ends came to 17 bases. CDR1 SGDLS and CDR2 YYNGEE come from the germline V gene. This CDR3 comprises 18 residues. The CDR3 DNA follows: TGTGCCAGCAGCCCGAGGTCCGGAGAACCCTCTGGGGCCAACGTCCTGACTTTC. Amino acids: CASSPRSGEPSGANVLTF.

The chain uses TRBV10-3 and TRBJ1-2; TRBD1 matches 10 bases. From germline, CDR1 is ENHRY and CDR2 SYGVKD. Trimming took 0 bases from V and 7 from J; bases not matched to a gene: 5. CDR3 size: 15 residues. This CDR3 reads CAISESPGTGAGYTF. The CDR3 DNA follows: TGTGCCATCAGTGAGTCTCCCGGGACAGGGGCTGGCTACACCTTC.

This clone has a single count. The J gene is TRBJ1-3, the V gene TRBV11-1; D uncertain. Germline V CDR1 and CDR2: SGHAT, FQDESV (reference sequence). The CDR3 runs 17 residues. V lost 2 bases to trimming and J lost 0 bases, with 14 bases between them. CDR3 in amino acids: CASSLNRLPDSGNTIYF. As DNA, the CDR3 is TGTGCCAGCAGCTTAAATCGACTTCCAGACTCTGGAAACACCATATATTTT.

V is TRBV7-8 and J is TRBJ1-2; perhaps TRBD1 as D (5 bases). CDR3 length equals 16 residues. Germline CDR1 is SGHVS and CDR2 is FQNEAQ. V gave up 1 base and J gave up 9 bases, with 21 bases separating them. The CDR3 coding sequence is TGTGCCAGCAGCTTAGGGCCGGGGGATGCAGAGGGGCGCTACACCTTC. This translates into CASSLGPGDAEGRYTF.

The J gene is TRBJ2-6, the V gene TRBV5-1; TRBD1 aligns across 11 bases. The V gene end was trimmed by 5 bases and the J gene end by 1 base; junction bases not matched to a gene: 8. Looked up from germline, CDR1 is SGHRS and CDR2 is YFSETQ. The CDR3 runs 18 residues. The CDR3 is CASRHSGTGGSGANVLTF. The CDR3 DNA is TGCGCCAGCAGGCACTCCGGGACAGGGGGATCTGGGGCCAACGTCCTGACTTTC. The entire variable domain, with the rest obtained from reference TRBV5-1 and TRBJ2-6, is as follows: KAGVTQTPRYLIKTRGQQVTLSCSPISGHRSVSWYQQTPGQGLQFLFEYFSETQRNKGNFPGRFSGRQFSNSRSEMNVSTLELGDSALYLCASRHSGTGGSGANVLTFGAGSRLTVL.

The rearrangement joins TRBV15 to TRBJ1-4, with D perhaps TRBD1 (6 bases). Trimming took off 5 bases at V and 11 bases at J, with 21 bases between the two ends. The germline V gene has CDR1 LNHNV and CDR2 YYDKDF (reference sequence). This CDR3 has 15 residues. CDR3 DNA: TGTGCCACCAGCGCGACACTAGGAAAGGGGGTGAAACTGTTTTTT. It codes for CATSATLGKGVKLFF.

This clone came up once. This chain joins TRBV7-2 and TRBJ2-1, with 8 nucleotides matching TRBD2. The V gene's germline CDR1 is SGHTA and CDR2 FQGNSA. V was pared by 3 bases and J by 5 bases, with 6 bases of the junction left unmatched. The CDR3 length is 15 residues. CDR3 DNA sequence: TGTGCCAGCAGCTTTACCAGCGGGGGAAACAATGAGCAGTTCTTC. This gives the protein CASSFTSGGNNEQFF.

CDR3 sequence reads: CASSQTLGGTGELFF. The CDR3 DNA is TGTGCCAGCAGCCAGACCCTCGGAGGCACCGGGGAGCTGTTTTTT. The rearrangement joins TRBV11-2 to TRBJ2-2, with TRBD2 as a possible D gene (5 bases). The CDR3 runs 15 residues. CDR1 and CDR2 from the germline V gene are SGHAT and FQNNGV. V was shortened by 5 bases and J by 4 bases, with 14 bases between the two germline ends. Full variable domain (remainder filled in from reference TRBV11-2 and TRBJ2-2): EAGVAQSPRYKIIEKRQSVAFWCNPISGHATLYWYQQILGQGPKLLIQFQNNGVVDDSQLPKDRFSAERLKGVDSTLKIQPAKLEDSAVYLCASSQTLGGTGELFFGEGSRLTVL.

CDR3 residues: CSVGTDYSNQPQHF. The CDR3, as DNA: TGCAGCGTTGGAACAGATTATAGCAATCAGCCCCAGCATTTT. The chain has TRBV29-1 and TRBJ1-5; no clear D. CDR3 size: 14 residues. CDR1 and CDR2 (germline): SQVTM, ANQGSEA. V lost 4 bases and J 0 bases, leaving 10 bases between the germline ends.

A remark on this clone: Other nucleotide sequences from this sample produce the same CDR3. V usage is TRBV9 and J usage is TRBJ2-7; 9 nucleotides agree with TRBD2. The J segment lost 2 bases and the V segment lost 3 bases, leaving 3 bases of the junction unmatched. The CDR3 contains 14 residues. CDR1 and CDR2 from the germline V gene are SGDLS and YYNGEE. CDR3 sequence reads: CASSGTSETYEQYF. In nucleotides, the CDR3 is TGTGCCAGCAGCGGGACTAGCGAAACCTACGAGCAGTACTTC.

V gene TRBV6-5 combines with J gene TRBJ1-5; D gene ambiguous. Germline-derived CDR1 and CDR2 are MNHEY and SVGAGI. The ends were cut back, 6 bases at V and 0 bases at J, with 6 bases in the middle. The CDR3 runs to 13 residues. CDR3 coding DNA: TGTGCCAGCAGACAGAATAGCAATCAGCCCCAGCATTTT. Translating gives CASRQNSNQPQHF.

This clone was seen a single time. The chain couples TRBV5-4 to TRBJ1-4, with D maybe TRBD1 (6 bases). Germline-derived CDR1 and CDR2 are SGHNT and YYREEE (reference sequence). With 4 bases removed from V and 7 bases from J, the gap between germline ends came to 23 bases. This CDR3 has 17 residues. CDR3 DNA: TGTGCCAGCAGCCTCCGAGGGGGTCCCAGCACAGGTGAAAAACTGTTTTTT. Protein sequence: CASSLRGGPSTGEKLFF.

This rearrangement joins TRBV29-1 to TRBJ1-1; D possibly corresponds to TRBD1 (6 bases). V lost 1 base, J lost 4 bases, and 13 bases lay in between. The CDR3 is made up of 14 amino acids. Looked up from germline, CDR1 is SQVTM and CDR2 is ANQGSEA. The DNA of the CDR3 is TGCAGCGTTGAAGGAGGGACATTGTCCACTGAAGCTTTCTTT. Translating it yields CSVEGGTLSTEAFF. Filled out from reference TRBV29-1 and TRBJ1-1, the complete variable domain reads SAVISQKPSRDICQRGTSLTIQCQVDSQVTMMFWYRQQPGQSLTLIATANQGSEATYESGFVIDKFPISRPNLTFSTLTVSNMSPEDSSIYLCSVEGGTLSTEAFFGQGTRLTVV.

V gene TRBV6-1 combines with J gene TRBJ2-2; TRBD1 agrees at 8 bases. The CDR3 is made up of 15 amino acids. J gave up 4 bases and V 7 bases, and 8 bases lay outside the gene matches. Germline CDR1 is MNHNS and CDR2 is SASEGT. The CDR3 reads CASILDRAITGELFF. In DNA form, the CDR3 reads TGTGCCAGCATTCTGGACAGGGCCATCACCGGGGAGCTGTTTTTT.

This chain uses TRBV9 with TRBJ2-1; tentatively, D is TRBD2 (6 bases). From germline, CDR1 is SGDLS and CDR2 YYNGEE. Trimming removed 4 bases from V and 0 bases from J, with 14 bases in between. The CDR3 consists of 16 residues. This chain's CDR3 is CASSTIAESSYNEQFF. CDR3 bases: TGTGCCAGCAGCACCATAGCGGAGAGCTCCTACAATGAGCAGTTCTTC.

The chain employs TRBV27 and TRBJ1-4, with 9 bases matching TRBD1. The germline CDR1 and CDR2 sequences are MNHEY and SMNVEV (reference sequence). The ends lost 4 bases at V and 4 bases at J; junction bases unmatched: 7. The length of the CDR3 is 16 residues. The CDR3 coding sequence is TGTGCCAGCAGTTCCAGGACAGGGGCTCTTAATGAAAAACTGTTTTTT. The encoded protein is CASSSRTGALNEKLFF. Full variable domain (rest looked up from reference TRBV27 and TRBJ1-4): EAQVTQNPRYLITVTGKKLTVTCSQNMNHEYMSWYRQDPGLGLRQIYYSMNVEVTDKGDVPEGYKVSRKEKRNFPLILESPSPNQTSLYFCASSSRTGALNEKLFFGSGTQLSVL.